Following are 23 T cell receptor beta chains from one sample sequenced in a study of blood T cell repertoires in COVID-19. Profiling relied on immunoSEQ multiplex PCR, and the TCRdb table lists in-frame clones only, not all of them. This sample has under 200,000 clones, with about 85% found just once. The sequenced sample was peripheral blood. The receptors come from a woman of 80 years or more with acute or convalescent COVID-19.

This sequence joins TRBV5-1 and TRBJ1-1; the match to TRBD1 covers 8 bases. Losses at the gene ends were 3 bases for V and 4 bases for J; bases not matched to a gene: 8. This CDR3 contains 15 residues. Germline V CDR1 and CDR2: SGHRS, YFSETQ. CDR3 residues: CASSWETGVGTEAFF. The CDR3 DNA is TGCGCCAGCAGCTGGGAGACAGGGGTGGGCACTGAAGCTTTCTTT.

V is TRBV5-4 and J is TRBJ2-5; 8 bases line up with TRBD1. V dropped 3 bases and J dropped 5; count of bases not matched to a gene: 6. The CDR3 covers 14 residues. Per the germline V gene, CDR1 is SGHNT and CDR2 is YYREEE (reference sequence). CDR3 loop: CASSYQGAYETQYF. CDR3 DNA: TGTGCCAGCAGCTACCAGGGGGCTTATGAGACCCAGTACTTC.

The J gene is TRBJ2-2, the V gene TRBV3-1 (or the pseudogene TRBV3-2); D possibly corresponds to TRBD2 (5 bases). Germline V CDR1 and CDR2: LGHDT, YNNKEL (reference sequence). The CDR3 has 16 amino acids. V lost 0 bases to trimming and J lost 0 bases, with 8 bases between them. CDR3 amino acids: CASSQELAANTGELFF. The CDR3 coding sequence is TGTGCCAGCAGCCAAGAGCTAGCCGCGAACACCGGGGAGCTGTTTTTT.

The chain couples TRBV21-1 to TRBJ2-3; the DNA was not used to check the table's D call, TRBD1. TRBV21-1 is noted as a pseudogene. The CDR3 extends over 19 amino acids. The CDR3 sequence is CASSKEWEPGQGRPDTQYF. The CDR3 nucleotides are TGTGCCAGCAGCAAAGAGTGGGAACCGGGACAGGGTAGGCCAGATACGCAGTATTTT.

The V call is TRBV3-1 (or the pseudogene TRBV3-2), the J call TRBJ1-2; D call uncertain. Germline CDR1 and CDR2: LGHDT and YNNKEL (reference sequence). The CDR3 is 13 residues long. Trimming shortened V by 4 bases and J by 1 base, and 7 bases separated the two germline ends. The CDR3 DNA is TGTGCCAGCAGCCCTCTTCGTAACTATGGCTACACCTTC. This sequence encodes CASSPLRNYGYTF.

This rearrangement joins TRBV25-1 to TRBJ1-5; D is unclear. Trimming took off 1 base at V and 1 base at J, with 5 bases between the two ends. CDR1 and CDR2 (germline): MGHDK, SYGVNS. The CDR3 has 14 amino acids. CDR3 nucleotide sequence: TGTGCCAGCAGTGAATCAGGAAGCAATCAGCCCCAGCATTTT. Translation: CASSESGSNQPQHF.

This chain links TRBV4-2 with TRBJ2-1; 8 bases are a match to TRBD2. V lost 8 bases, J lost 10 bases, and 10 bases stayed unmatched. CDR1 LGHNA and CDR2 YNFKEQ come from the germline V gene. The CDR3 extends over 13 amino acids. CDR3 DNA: TGTGCCAGCTCCCACGGGGGGGAGGGAGAGCAGTTCTTC. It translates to CASSHGGEGEQFF.

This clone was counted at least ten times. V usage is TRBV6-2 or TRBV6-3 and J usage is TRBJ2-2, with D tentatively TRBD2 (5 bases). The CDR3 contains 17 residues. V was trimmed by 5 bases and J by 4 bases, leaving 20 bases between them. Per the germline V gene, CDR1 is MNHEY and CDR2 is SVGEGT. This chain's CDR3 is CASSPPYGVLVTGELFF. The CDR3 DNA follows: TGTGCCAGCAGTCCGCCCTACGGGGTTTTGGTCACCGGGGAGCTGTTTTTT.

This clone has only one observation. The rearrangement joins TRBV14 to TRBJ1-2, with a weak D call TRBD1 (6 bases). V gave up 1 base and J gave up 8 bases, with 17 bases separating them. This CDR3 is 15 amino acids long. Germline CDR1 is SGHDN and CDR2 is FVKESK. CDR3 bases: TGTGCCAGCAGCCAAGGGAGTACAGGGCTAATAGGCTACACCTTC. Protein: CASSQGSTGLIGYTF.

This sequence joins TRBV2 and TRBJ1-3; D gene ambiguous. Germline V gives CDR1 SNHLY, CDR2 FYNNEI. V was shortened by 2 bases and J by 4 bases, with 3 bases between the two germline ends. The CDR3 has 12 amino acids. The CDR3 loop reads CASSELGNTIYF. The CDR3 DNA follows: TGTGCCAGCAGTGAACTGGGAAACACCATATATTTT.

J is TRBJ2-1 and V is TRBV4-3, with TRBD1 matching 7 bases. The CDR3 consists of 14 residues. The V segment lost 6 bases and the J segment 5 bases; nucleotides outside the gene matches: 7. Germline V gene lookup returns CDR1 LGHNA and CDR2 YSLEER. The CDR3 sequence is CASSLGQVHNEQFF. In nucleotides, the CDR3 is TGCGCCAGCAGTCTAGGACAGGTTCACAATGAGCAGTTCTTC.

In DNA form, the CDR3 reads TGTGCCAGCAACTTGCAGGGGAGTTCCAACGAGCAGTACTTC. Protein product: CASNLQGSSNEQYF. V and J are TRBV7-3 and TRBJ2-7; D might be TRBD1 (6 bases). V lost 7 bases and J 5 bases, leaving 18 bases between the germline ends. This CDR3 contains 14 residues. Germline CDR1 SGHTA, CDR2 FQGTGA. The complete variable domain, with remaining parts taken from reference TRBV7-3 and TRBJ2-7, reads GAGVSQTPSNKVTEKGKYVELRCDPISGHTALYWYRQSLGQGPEFLIYFQGTGAADDSGLPNDRFFAVRPEGSVSTLKIQRTERGDSAVYLCASNLQGSSNEQYFGPGTRLTVT.

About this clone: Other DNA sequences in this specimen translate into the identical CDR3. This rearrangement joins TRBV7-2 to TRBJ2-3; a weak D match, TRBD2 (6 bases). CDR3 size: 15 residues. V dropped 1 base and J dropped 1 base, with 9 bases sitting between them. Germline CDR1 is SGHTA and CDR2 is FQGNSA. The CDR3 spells CASSLVGGGTDTQYF. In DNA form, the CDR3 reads TGTGCCAGCAGCTTAGTGGGGGGAGGCACAGATACGCAGTATTTT.

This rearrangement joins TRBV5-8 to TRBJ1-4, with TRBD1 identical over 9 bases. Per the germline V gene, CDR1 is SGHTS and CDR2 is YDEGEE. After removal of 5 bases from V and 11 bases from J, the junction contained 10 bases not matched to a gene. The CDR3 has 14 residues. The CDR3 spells CASSQSGTGKKLFF. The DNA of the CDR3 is TGTGCCAGCAGTCAATCCGGGACAGGGAAGAAACTGTTTTTT.

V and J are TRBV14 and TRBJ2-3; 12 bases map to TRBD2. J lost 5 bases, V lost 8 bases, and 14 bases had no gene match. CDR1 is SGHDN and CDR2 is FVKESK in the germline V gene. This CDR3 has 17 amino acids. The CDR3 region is CASGRTRTSGTQDTQYF. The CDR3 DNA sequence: TGTGCCAGCGGACGAACTCGGACTAGCGGGACCCAAGATACGCAGTATTTT.

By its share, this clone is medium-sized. This CDR3 is CASSQDLTSGAYEQYF. The CDR3 DNA follows: TGTGCCAGCAGCCAAGATCTCACTAGCGGAGCCTACGAGCAGTACTTC. The chain combines TRBV4-2 with TRBJ2-7; TRBD2 matches 8 bases. The CDR3 totals 16 residues. CDR1 LGHNA and CDR2 YNFKEQ come from the germline V gene. J was trimmed by 2 bases and V by 0 bases; bases with no gene match: 6.

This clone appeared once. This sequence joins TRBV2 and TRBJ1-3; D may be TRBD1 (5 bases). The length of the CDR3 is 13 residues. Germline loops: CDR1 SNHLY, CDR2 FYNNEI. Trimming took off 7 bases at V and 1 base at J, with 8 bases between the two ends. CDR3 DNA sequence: TGTGCCAGCATCAGGGAATCTGGAAACACCATATATTTT. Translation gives CASIRESGNTIYF.

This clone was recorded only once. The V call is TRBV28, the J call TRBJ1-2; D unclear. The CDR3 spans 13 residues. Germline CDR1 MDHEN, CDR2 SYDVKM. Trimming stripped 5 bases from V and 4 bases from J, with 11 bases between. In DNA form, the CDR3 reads TGTGCCAGCAGTGGCCGGGATATCTATGGCTACACCTTC. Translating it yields CASSGRDIYGYTF.

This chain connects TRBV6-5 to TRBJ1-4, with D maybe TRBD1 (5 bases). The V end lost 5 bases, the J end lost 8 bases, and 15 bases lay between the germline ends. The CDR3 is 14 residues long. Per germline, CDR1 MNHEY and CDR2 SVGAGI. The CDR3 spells CASSTGRRGEKLFF. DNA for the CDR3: TGTGCCAGCAGTACGGGGAGGAGGGGAGAAAAACTGTTTTTT.

This CDR3 reads CASSPTEDYGYTF. CDR3 coding DNA: TGTGCCAGCAGTCCCACAGAAGACTATGGCTACACCTTC. V usage is TRBV2 and J usage is TRBJ1-2; no reliable D call. Per germline, CDR1 SNHLY and CDR2 FYNNEI. The CDR3 has 13 amino acids. The V gene lost 5 bases and the J gene lost 3 bases, with 10 bases spanning the gap.

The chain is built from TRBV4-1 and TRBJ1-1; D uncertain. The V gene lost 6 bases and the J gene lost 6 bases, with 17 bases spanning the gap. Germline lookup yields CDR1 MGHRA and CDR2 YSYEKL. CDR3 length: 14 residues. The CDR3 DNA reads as TGCGCCAGCAGGTCCGACAAGGTGGGCCCTGAAGCTTTCTTT. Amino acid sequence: CASRSDKVGPEAFF.

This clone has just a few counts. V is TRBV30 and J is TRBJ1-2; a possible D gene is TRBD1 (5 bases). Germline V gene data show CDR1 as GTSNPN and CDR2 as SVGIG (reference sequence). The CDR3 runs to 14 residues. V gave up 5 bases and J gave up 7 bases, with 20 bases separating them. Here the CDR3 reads CAWSRAGFPLGYTF. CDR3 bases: TGTGCCTGGTCAAGAGCAGGGTTCCCCCTTGGCTACACCTTC.

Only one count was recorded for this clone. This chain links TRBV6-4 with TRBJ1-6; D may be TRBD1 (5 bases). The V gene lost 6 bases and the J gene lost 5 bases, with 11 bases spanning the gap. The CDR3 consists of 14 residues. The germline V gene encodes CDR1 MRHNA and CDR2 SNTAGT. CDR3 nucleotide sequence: TGTGCCAGCAGCCGACAGATAAATAATTCACCCCTCCACTTT. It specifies CASSRQINNSPLHF.